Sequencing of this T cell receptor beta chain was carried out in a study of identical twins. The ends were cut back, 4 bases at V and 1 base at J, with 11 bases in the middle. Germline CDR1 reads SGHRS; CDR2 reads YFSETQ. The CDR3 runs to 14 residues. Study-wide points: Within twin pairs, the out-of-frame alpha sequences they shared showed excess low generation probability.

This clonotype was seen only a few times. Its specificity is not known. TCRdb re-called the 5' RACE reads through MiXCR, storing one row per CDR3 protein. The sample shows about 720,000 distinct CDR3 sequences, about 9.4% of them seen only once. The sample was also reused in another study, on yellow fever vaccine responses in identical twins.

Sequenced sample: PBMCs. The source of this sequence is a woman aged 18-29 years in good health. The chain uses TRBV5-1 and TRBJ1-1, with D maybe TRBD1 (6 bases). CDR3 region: CASSALRGNTEAFF. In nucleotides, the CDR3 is TGCGCCAGCAGCGCCCTCAGGGGGAACACTGAAGCTTTCTTT.